This T cell receptor beta chain was identified in a study of blood T cell repertoires in COVID-19. Background on the study: The United States, Italy and Spain supplied acute and convalescent COVID-19 samples. T cells, B-cell-depleted T cells, or PBMCs supplied cDNA or gDNA.

Trimming removed 8 bases from V and 4 bases from J, with 23 bases in between. The CDR3 loop spans 16 amino acids. Germline CDR1 is SGHTA and CDR2 is FQGTGA. Original handling: Quantification of nucleated cells was approximated via reference gene primer amplification. Profiled with immunoSEQ multiplex PCR; TCRdb holds only in-frame clones, not every one. D and trimming were read from the DNA, whereas the V and J calls and clone size are those reported in that table. The data contain roughly 100,000 clones, more than 75% of them singletons. This clone was seen only a few times. Sequencing was performed on peripheral blood. The receptor's source is a human donor in a cohort sampled during active COVID-19. The V call is TRBV7-3, the J call TRBJ1-2, with TRBD1 as a possible D gene (6 bases). This CDR3 is CASWGGLTLFFYGYTF. The DNA for the CDR3 is TGTGCCAGCTGGGGGGGCCTTACACTCTTTTTCTATGGCTACACCTTC.